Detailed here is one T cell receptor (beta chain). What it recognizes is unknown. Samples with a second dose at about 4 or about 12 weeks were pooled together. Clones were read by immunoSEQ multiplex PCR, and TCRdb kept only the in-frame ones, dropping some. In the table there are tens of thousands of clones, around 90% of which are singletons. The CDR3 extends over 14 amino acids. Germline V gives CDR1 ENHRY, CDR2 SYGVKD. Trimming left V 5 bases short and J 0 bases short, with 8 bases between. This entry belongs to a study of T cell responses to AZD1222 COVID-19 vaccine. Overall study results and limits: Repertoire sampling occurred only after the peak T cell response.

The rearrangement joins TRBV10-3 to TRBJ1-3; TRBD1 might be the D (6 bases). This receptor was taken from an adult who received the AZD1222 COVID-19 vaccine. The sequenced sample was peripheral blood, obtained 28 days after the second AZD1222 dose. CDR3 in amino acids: CAISRGGSGNTIYF. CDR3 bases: TGTGCCATCAGTAGGGGGGGCTCTGGAAACACCATATATTTT.